These 18 T cell receptor beta chains were all obtained from the same sample, sequenced in a study of T cells after yellow fever vaccination. In TCRdb, the 5' RACE reads were re-called with MiXCR into one record per CDR3 protein. The sample shows 350,000 or so distinct CDR3 sequences, around 8.1% of them seen only once. Source: PBMCs, taken roughly 47 days after the first yellow fever vaccination. These receptor sequences come from a man aged 18-30 years who received the YFV17D yellow fever vaccine.

Only a few counts were recorded for this clonotype. This chain joins TRBV10-3 and TRBJ2-7; 8 bases are a match to TRBD1. The CDR3 runs 14 residues. V was clipped by 7 bases and J by 0 bases; unmatched bases: 5. Germline CDR1 reads ENHRY; CDR2 reads SYGVKD. The CDR3 sequence: CAITRTGRSYEQYF. DNA for the CDR3: TGTGCCATCACGAGGACAGGGCGCTCCTACGAGCAGTACTTC.

The V call is TRBV20-1, the J call TRBJ1-2; 8 bases are shared with TRBD1. The V gene end was trimmed by 0 bases and the J gene end by 8 bases; junction bases not matched to a gene: 11. Germline V gene data show CDR1 as DFQATT and CDR2 as SNEGSKA (reference sequence). There are 15 residues in the CDR3. CDR3: CSARETDRGLYGYTF. Here the CDR3 DNA reads TGCAGTGCTAGAGAAACAGACAGGGGATTATACGGCTACACCTTC.

This clonotype was seen a few times. This chain joins TRBV3-1 and TRBJ1-6, with 8 bases that match TRBD1. CDR3 length: 16 amino acids. Germline V CDR1 and CDR2: LGHDT, YNNKEL (reference sequence). The V gene end was trimmed by 3 bases and the J gene end by 10 bases; junction bases not matched to a gene: 11. CDR3 loop: CASSHRGQGSGSPLHF. The CDR3, as DNA: TGTGCCAGCAGCCACAGAGGACAGGGATCAGGGTCACCCCTCCACTTT.

This clonotype was detected ten times or more. The chain carries TRBV6-2 or TRBV6-3 and TRBJ2-5; D unresolved. The germline CDR1 and CDR2 sequences are MNHEY and SVGEGT. This CDR3 comprises 14 residues. The V end lost 0 bases, the J end lost 2 bases, and 7 bases lay between the germline ends. The DNA for the CDR3 is TGTGCCAGCAGTTACTCGGGCCCGCAAGAGACCCAGTACTTC. Its protein is CASSYSGPQETQYF.

The chain uses TRBV4-2 and TRBJ2-5, with D tentatively TRBD1 (5 bases). The V and J ends lost 2 bases and 2 bases respectively, with 15 bases between them. This CDR3 has 16 amino acids. Germline CDR1 LGHNA, CDR2 YNFKEQ. The CDR3 region has the DNA TGTGCCAGCAGCCAATTTGACAGCCCGTCTCAAGAGACCCAGTACTTC. This encodes CASSQFDSPSQETQYF.

This clonotype occurred a few times. The J gene is TRBJ1-4, the V gene TRBV7-2; D gene uncertain. Between the trimmed V and J ends, which lost 5 bases and 3 bases, there was a span of 13 bases. Germline CDR1 reads SGHTA; CDR2 reads FQGNSA. This CDR3 is 15 amino acids long. CDR3 nucleotides: TGTGCCAGCAGCCCACCCGGCCGGGCTAATGAAAAACTGTTTTTT. It codes for CASSPPGRANEKLFF.

V usage is TRBV15 and J usage is TRBJ2-1; 8 positions match TRBD1. V shed 0 bases, J shed 2 bases, and the junction held 6 bases outside the gene matches. The germline CDR1 and CDR2 sequences are LNHNV and YYDKDF (reference sequence). The CDR3 runs 17 residues. The chain's CDR3 is CATSRERTDRAYNEQFF. The CDR3 coding sequence is TGTGCCACCAGCAGAGAACGTACGGACAGGGCCTACAATGAGCAGTTCTTC.

This chain connects TRBV5-1 to TRBJ1-6, with a possible D match to TRBD1 (5 bases). Per the germline V gene, CDR1 is SGHRS and CDR2 is YFSETQ. The CDR3 has 18 residues. Between the trimmed V and J ends, which lost 4 bases and 0 bases, there was a span of 17 bases. The CDR3 loop reads CASSPEGLPSSYNSPLHF. The CDR3 nucleotides are TGCGCCAGCAGCCCGGAGGGACTCCCGAGCTCCTATAATTCACCCCTCCACTTT.

This clonotype was counted between two and nine times. J is TRBJ2-5 and V is TRBV6-5, with a tentative D call TRBD1 (5 bases). The ends were cut back, 4 bases at V and 7 bases at J, with 16 bases in the middle. The germline V gene encodes CDR1 MNHEY and CDR2 SVGAGI. The CDR3 covers 14 residues. CDR3: CASSWSVSQGTQYF. In nucleotides, the CDR3 is TGTGCCAGCAGTTGGTCAGTTAGCCAGGGGACCCAGTACTTC.

V and J are TRBV7-2 and TRBJ1-1, with D unclear. Germline assignment: CDR1 SGHTA and CDR2 FQGNSA. This CDR3 contains 13 residues. V lost 5 bases and J lost 6, with 13 bases in between. The DNA for the CDR3 is TGTGCCAGCAGCGTGGACCGTGGAGCTGAAGCTTTCTTT. Amino acid sequence: CASSVDRGAEAFF.

This clonotype was counted a few times. The chain uses TRBV5-6 and TRBJ1-1, with 11 bases lining up with TRBD1. This CDR3 has 18 amino acids. Germline V gene lookup returns CDR1 SGHDT and CDR2 YYEEEE. The junction had 11 bases not matched to a gene; V was cut back by 3 bases and J by 1 base. The DNA for the CDR3 is TGTGCCAGCAGCTGGACAGGGGGCATGGGGTGGGCGAACACTGAAGCTTTCTTT. Translated, it gives CASSWTGGMGWANTEAFF. Full variable domain (rest looked up from reference TRBV5-6 and TRBJ1-1): DAGVTQSPTHLIKTRGQQVTLRCSPKSGHDTVSWYQQALGQGPQFIFQYYEEEERQRGNFPDRFSGHQFPNYSSELNVNALLLGDSALYLCASSWTGGMGWANTEAFFGQGTRLTVV.

This clonotype appeared a few times. V and J are TRBV9 and TRBJ2-1; tentatively, D is TRBD1 (6 bases). Between the trimmed V and J ends, which lost 4 bases and 5 bases, there was a span of 19 bases. This CDR3 has 16 amino acids. Looked up from germline, CDR1 is SGDLS and CDR2 is YYNGEE. This chain's CDR3 is CASSPSGRGRDNEQFF. The CDR3 DNA reads as TGTGCCAGCAGCCCCTCGGGCAGGGGAAGGGACAATGAGCAGTTCTTC.

This clonotype was picked up many times. V and J are TRBV7-2 and TRBJ1-6; D may be TRBD1 (6 bases). Germline assignment: CDR1 SGHTA and CDR2 FQGNSA. Trimming stripped 4 bases from V and 0 bases from J, with 7 bases between. The CDR3 contains 15 residues. The CDR3 DNA reads TGTGCCAGCAGCTCGGACAGCTCCTATAATTCACCCCTCCACTTT. This gives the protein CASSSDSSYNSPLHF.

This clonotype was picked up a small number of times. The V and J genes are TRBV6-5 and TRBJ1-5; TRBD1 might be the D (5 bases). The ends were cut back, 0 bases at V and 9 bases at J, with 12 bases in the middle. The CDR3 sequence is 14 residues long. The germline V gene has CDR1 MNHEY and CDR2 SVGAGI. The DNA for the CDR3 is TGTGCCAGCAGTTACTCAGGGGCCGGAGCGCCCCAGCATTTT. The encoded protein is CASSYSGAGAPQHF.

The chain joins TRBV6-1 to TRBJ2-7, with 8 bases aligning to TRBD1. V shed 6 bases, J shed 1 base, and the junction held 8 bases outside the gene matches. CDR1 MNHNS and CDR2 SASEGT come from the germline V gene. CDR3 length: 15 residues. The CDR3 protein is CASRPTGGLSYEQYF. The CDR3 nucleotides read TGTGCCAGCAGACCAACAGGGGGTCTTTCCTACGAGCAGTACTTC.

This rearrangement joins TRBV28 to TRBJ2-2, with D hard to call. V lost 3 bases to trimming and J lost 4 bases, with 12 bases between them. Germline V gene lookup returns CDR1 MDHEN and CDR2 SYDVKM. The CDR3 is made up of 15 amino acids. In DNA, the CDR3 is TGTGCCAGCAGTTTGTGGGGAATGGGCACCGGGGAGCTGTTTTTT. Protein product: CASSLWGMGTGELFF.

This clonotype was picked up many times. The rearrangement joins TRBV4-3 to TRBJ2-1, with 11 bases identical to TRBD2. This CDR3 contains 15 residues. Germline V CDR1 and CDR2: LGHNA, YSLEER. The V and J ends lost 2 bases and 9 bases, in that order; junction bases with no gene match: 6. The CDR3 DNA is TGCGCCAGCAGCCAAAGTAGCGGGGGGGCCGGTGAGCAGTTCTTC. Translated, it gives CASSQSSGGAGEQFF.

A few counts support this clonotype. The chain joins TRBV4-1 to TRBJ2-7, with TRBD1 matching 7 bases. Germline CDR1 MGHRA, CDR2 YSYEKL. CDR3 length equals 15 residues. J gave up 2 bases and V 1 base, and 5 bases lay outside the gene matches. CDR3 nucleotide sequence: TGCGCCAGCAGCCAAGTAAGGACAGGAACCTACGAGCAGTACTTC. This gives the protein CASSQVRTGTYEQYF.